This T cell receptor (beta chain) was sequenced for a study of CD8+ T cells in alopecia areata. Trimming left V 0 bases short and J 0 bases short, with 9 bases between. Germline CDR1 FNHDT, CDR2 SITEND (reference sequence). The CDR3 has 15 residues. Regarding this clone: Gene names and germline match the mouse. The missing CDR3 end, 4 residues past where the read stops, is filled in from the germline J gene.

Cell sorting was performed on pooled cutaneous lymph node cells with CD4, CD8alpha, NKG2D, NKG2ACE and other markers. TCR sequencing used cDNA made by reverse transcription of extracted RNA. Assay: immunoSEQ multiplex PCR; the TCRdb copy retains only in-frame clones and omits some. The repertoire consists of approximately 280,000 clones, none detected only once. V gene TRBV19 combines with J gene TRBJ1-2; tentatively, D is TRBD1 (5 bases). Sequences were obtained from CD4+ T cells sorted from a lymph node. The TCR sequence derives from a C3H/HeJ mouse with alopecia areata. MHC haplotype of the strain: H2-k. This CDR3 is CASSIAMTANSDYTF. The DNA read from the CDR3 is TGTGCCAGCAGTATAGCTATGACAGCAAACTCC.